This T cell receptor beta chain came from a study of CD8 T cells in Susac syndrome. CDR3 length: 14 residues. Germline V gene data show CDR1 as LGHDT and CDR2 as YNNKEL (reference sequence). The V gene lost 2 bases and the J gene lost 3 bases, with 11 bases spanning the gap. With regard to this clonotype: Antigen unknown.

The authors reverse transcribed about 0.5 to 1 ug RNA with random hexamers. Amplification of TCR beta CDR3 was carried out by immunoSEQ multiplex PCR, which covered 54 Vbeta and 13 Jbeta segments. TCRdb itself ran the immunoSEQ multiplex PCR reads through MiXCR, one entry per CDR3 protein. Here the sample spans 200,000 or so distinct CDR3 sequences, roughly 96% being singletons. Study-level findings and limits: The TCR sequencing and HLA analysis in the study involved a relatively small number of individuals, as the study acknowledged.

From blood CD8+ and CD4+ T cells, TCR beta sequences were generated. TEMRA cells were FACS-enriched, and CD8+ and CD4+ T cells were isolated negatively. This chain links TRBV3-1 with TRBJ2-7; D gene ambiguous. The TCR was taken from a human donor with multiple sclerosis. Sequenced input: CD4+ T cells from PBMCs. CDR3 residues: CASSQPGSLYEQYF. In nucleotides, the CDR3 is TGTGCCAGCAGCCAACCAGGATCACTCTACGAGCAGTACTTC.